This entry lists 4 T cell receptor beta chains sequenced from one sample in a study of blood T cell repertoires in COVID-19. Libraries were prepared by immunoSEQ multiplex PCR; TCRdb keeps only in-frame clonotypes and omits some of them. Here the sample spans a few hundred thousand clones, roughly 88% being singletons. Sequenced: PBMCs or T cells enriched from blood (not recorded which). The receptors here all came from a woman aged 25 to 45 who had recovered from COVID-19.

The genes are TRBV28 and TRBJ2-5; TRBD2 matches at 10 bases. This CDR3 has 17 residues. Germline lookup yields CDR1 MDHEN and CDR2 SYDVKM. Losses at the gene ends were 5 bases for V and 0 bases for J; bases not matched to a gene: 9. The CDR3 coding sequence is TGTGCCAGCAGTAGGTCTAGCGGGGGTATTTACCAAGAGACCCAGTACTTC. This sequence encodes CASSRSSGGIYQETQYF.

The chain combines TRBV15 with TRBJ1-1; no firm D call. V shed 2 bases and J shed 3 bases, with 10 bases lying between them. This CDR3 is built from 14 residues. Germline V gene sequence: CDR1 LNHNV, CDR2 YYDKDF (reference sequence). CDR3 bases: TGTGCCACCAGCAGAAATCTAGGCTACACTGAAGCTTTCTTT. Translating it yields CATSRNLGYTEAFF.

The chain has TRBV29-1 and TRBJ2-7; 7 bases are a match to TRBD2. The CDR3 totals 13 residues. V lost 4 bases to trimming and J lost 3 bases; unmatched junction nucleotides: 6. Germline V gene data show CDR1 as SQVTM and CDR2 as ANQGSEA. Here the CDR3 reads CSVGGGRGYEQYF. DNA of the CDR3: TGCAGCGTTGGAGGAGGGAGGGGCTACGAGCAGTACTTC.

The V gene is TRBV5-1, the J gene TRBJ2-7, with D perhaps TRBD1 (6 bases). The length of the CDR3 is 14 residues. Looked up from germline, CDR1 is SGHRS and CDR2 is YFSETQ. V was clipped by 5 bases and J by 0 bases, with 12 bases between them. This CDR3 reads CASRPRQDSYEQYF. The CDR3 region has the DNA TGCGCCAGCAGGCCCCGACAGGACTCCTACGAGCAGTACTTC.